This entry lists 5 T cell receptor beta chains sequenced from one sample in a study of T cells in Graves' hyperthyroidism and ophthalmopathy. Researchers amplified the TCR beta CDR3 regions from RNA transcripts. HTBI primers were used for first-round RT-PCR of the TCR CDR3. From the multiplex PCR reads, TCRdb called clonotypes with MiXCR, one entry per CDR3 protein. The repertoire holds about 200,000 distinct CDR3 sequences, with approximately 16% as singletons. Source material: blood. These receptor sequences come from a woman between 45 and 65 years old with Graves' hyperthyroidism.

This clonotype has a handful of counts. V is TRBV6-1 and J is TRBJ2-5; the D gene is possibly TRBD1 (5 bases). CDR1 MNHNS and CDR2 SASEGT come from the germline V gene. The length of the CDR3 is 16 residues. V gave up 5 bases and J gave up 10 bases, with 26 bases separating them. The CDR3 spells CASSSPTAPNRVDQYF. CDR3 bases: TGTGCCAGCAGTTCCCCGACAGCTCCCAACCGTGTGGACCAGTACTTC.

This clonotype was detected a few times. The rearrangement joins TRBV7-8 to TRBJ2-7; D is perhaps TRBD1 (5 bases). Germline CDR1 and CDR2: SGHVS and FQNEAQ. CDR3 length: 16 amino acids. The germline V and J ends were trimmed by 4 bases and 3 bases, with 19 bases remaining between them. CDR3 sequence (DNA): TGTGCCAGCAGCTCCCCCCTCCAGGGCTTAATCTACGAGCAGTACTTC. It is translated as CASSSPLQGLIYEQYF.

This clonotype has at least ten counts. CDR3 DNA sequence: TGTGCCAGCAGTGACGGCAGGGGGCAAGATACGCAGTATTTT. Translating it yields CASSDGRGQDTQYF. This chain connects TRBV2 to TRBJ2-3; 8 positions match TRBD1. This CDR3 spans 14 amino acids. CDR1 is SNHLY and CDR2 is FYNNEI in the germline V gene. V shed 3 bases, J shed 5 bases, and the junction held 4 bases outside the gene matches.

For this clonotype: A read error may be the cause here, since a much bigger clone is one base away. V usage is TRBV20-1 and J usage is TRBJ2-3, with 7 positions matching TRBD2. V lost 4 bases to trimming and J lost 7 bases; unmatched junction nucleotides: 11. Per germline, CDR1 DFQATT and CDR2 SNEGSKA (reference sequence). The CDR3 is 14 amino acids. CDR3 sequence (DNA): TGCAGTGCTACCATACTAGCGCTCGAGTATACGCAGTATTTT. Residues: CSATILALEYTQYF.

The chain joins TRBV14 to TRBJ2-3, with D tentatively TRBD2 (5 bases). Between the trimmed V and J ends, which lost 2 bases and 8 bases, there was a span of 17 bases. The germline V gene encodes CDR1 SGHDN and CDR2 FVKESK. This CDR3 has 15 amino acids. CDR3 coding DNA: TGTGCCAGCAGCCAATTCCGGGGAACTCGGGGTACGCAGTATTTT. Its protein product is CASSQFRGTRGTQYF.